This entry lists 26 T cell receptor beta chains sequenced from one sample in a study of T-cell memory formation after mild COVID-19 (dated by TCRdb to the early 2020s). Libraries were built with 5' RACE. TCRdb names Illumina NovaSeq 6000 as the instrument used. The public sequencing data were trimmed at Q25 with fastp and processed into clonotypes with MiXCR by TCRdb, which kept only in-frame beta chains. Duplicate CDR3 protein sequences are folded into a single record with the most common DNA and genes. The sample table records roughly 110,000 distinct CDR3 sequences; around 11% of these occur just once. Around 30% of the sample is taken by the ten largest. The sequenced sample consisted of PBMCs or a T cell subset sorted from them (not recorded which). The receptors shown here come from an adult woman who had mild COVID-19 (a few samples of this study predate the infection). The sample titles of this study are shuffled in the database, so cell type and time point are left out; the donor was told from shared clones.

The CDR3 loop is CASSSTGTLNNEQFF. CDR3 DNA sequence: TGTGCCAGCAGCTCGACAGGTACACTAAACAATGAGCAGTTCTTC. This chain connects TRBV7-9 to TRBJ2-1, with TRBD1 as a possible D gene (6 bases). CDR3 size: 15 residues. The V gene lost 4 bases and the J gene lost 5 bases, with 15 bases spanning the gap. From germline, CDR1 is SEHNR and CDR2 FQNEAQ (reference sequence).

The chain joins TRBV15 to TRBJ2-2; 9 positions match TRBD1. J gave up 4 bases and V 4 bases, and 7 bases lay outside the gene matches. Germline V gives CDR1 LNHNV, CDR2 YYDKDF (reference sequence). The CDR3 extends over 16 amino acids. CDR3 amino acids: CATSMGTGPVTGELFF. As DNA, the CDR3 is TGTGCCACCAGCATGGGGACAGGGCCCGTCACCGGGGAGCTGTTTTTT.

This clonotype was seen more than once but under ten times. The gene calls are TRBV15 and TRBJ2-1, with 10 nucleotides matching TRBD2. With V trimmed by 3 bases and J by 6 bases, 5 bases remained unmatched. The CDR3 runs to 15 residues. Germline CDR1 is LNHNV and CDR2 is YYDKDF (reference sequence). CDR3 DNA: TGTGCCACCAGCAGGGATCGGACTAGCGGCAATGAGCAGTTCTTC. Its translation is CATSRDRTSGNEQFF.

The V call is TRBV24-1, the J call TRBJ2-2, with 7 bases fitting TRBD1. V was clipped by 3 bases and J by 6 bases; unmatched bases: 6. Germline V lookup: CDR1 KGHDR, CDR2 SFDVKD. This CDR3 is built from 15 residues. CDR3 protein: CATSDALQGPGELFF. CDR3 DNA sequence: TGTGCCACCAGTGATGCGCTACAGGGGCCCGGGGAGCTGTTTTTT.

The rearrangement links TRBV12-3 or TRBV12-4 to TRBJ2-3, with D perhaps matching TRBD2 (5 bases). The CDR3 runs to 17 residues. Trimming shortened V by 2 bases and J by 0 bases, and 15 bases separated the two germline ends. The CDR3 loop is CASSLIGVDVSTDTQYF. In nucleotides, the CDR3 is TGTGCCAGCAGTTTAATCGGGGTCGACGTTAGCACAGATACGCAGTATTTT.

This clonotype has a handful of counts. The J gene is TRBJ1-4, the V gene TRBV7-9; D possibly corresponds to TRBD1 (5 bases). Germline-derived CDR1 and CDR2 are SEHNR and FQNEAQ (reference sequence). V was clipped by 5 bases and J by 8 bases, with 12 bases between them. The CDR3 has 13 amino acids. The CDR3 spells CASSQSGEEKLFF. In nucleotides, the CDR3 is TGTGCCAGCAGCCAGTCGGGGGAAGAAAAACTGTTTTTT.

The chain links TRBV7-3 to TRBJ2-3; 12 bases match TRBD1. The CDR3 runs 16 residues. CDR1 SGHTA and CDR2 FQGTGA come from the germline V gene. Germline trimming cut 5 bases from V and 4 bases from J; bases unmatched to any gene: 7. The CDR3 DNA is TGTGCCAGCAGCATCGGGACAGGGGGCGTTGCAGATACGCAGTATTTT. Translated: CASSIGTGGVADTQYF.

This clonotype has at least ten counts. This clone may be a read error of a much larger clone one base away. The CDR3 sequence: CASSVTHEDSASTDTQYF. The CDR3 nucleotides read TGTGCCAGCAGCGTAACCCACGAGGACAGCGCTAGCACAGATACGCAGTATTTT. The chain uses TRBV7-6 and TRBJ2-3; TRBD1 might be the D (6 bases). The CDR3 spans 18 residues. CDR1 is SGHVS, CDR2 FNYEAQ, per germline. V was pared by 5 bases and J by 0 bases, with 21 bases between.

J is TRBJ1-1 and V is TRBV27, with TRBD1 as a possible D gene (5 bases). The CDR3 is 15 residues long. Germline CDR1 is MNHEY and CDR2 is SMNVEV (reference sequence). Trimming removed 6 bases at V and 8 bases at J, with 22 bases between. This CDR3 reads CASSPQLLSGTEAFF. The CDR3 nucleotides read TGTGCCAGCAGCCCCCAACTCCTATCAGGGACCGAAGCTTTCTTT.

This clonotype has only a few counts. J is TRBJ1-2 and V is TRBV9; D remains ambiguous. The CDR3 has 15 residues. V was pared by 0 bases and J by 2 bases, with 11 bases between. Germline V gene lookup returns CDR1 SGDLS and CDR2 YYNGEE. The CDR3: CASSVGGDPNYGYTF. The CDR3 nucleotides read TGTGCCAGCAGCGTAGGTGGGGATCCGAACTATGGCTACACCTTC.

The chain carries TRBV12-3 or TRBV12-4 and TRBJ2-7; 8 nucleotides line up with TRBD1. This CDR3 is built from 16 residues. V dropped 3 bases and J dropped 7; count of bases not matched to a gene: 14. CDR3 DNA: TGTGCCAGCAGTTTGGGGGACCCAAGACAGGGGCGAGAGCAGTACTTC. This codes for CASSLGDPRQGREQYF.

This clonotype was observed a handful of times. The gene calls are TRBV7-9 and TRBJ2-6; D is undetermined. Germline CDR1 is SEHNR and CDR2 is FQNEAQ (reference sequence). The CDR3 consists of 13 residues. This CDR3 is CGIREAGANVLTF. The DNA of the CDR3 is TGTGGTATTAGGGAAGCTGGGGCCAACGTCCTGACTTTC.

CDR3 protein: CATSVGTDTGELFF. The CDR3 DNA sequence: TGTGCCACCAGTGTTGGGACCGATACCGGGGAGCTGTTTTTT. The gene calls are TRBV24-1 and TRBJ2-2; D tentatively fits TRBD1 or TRBD2 (5 bases each). Germline CDR1 reads KGHDR; CDR2 reads SFDVKD. The CDR3 is 14 residues long. V was shortened by 5 bases and J by 5 bases, with 11 bases between the two germline ends.

This clonotype was observed a handful of times. The CDR3 nucleotides read TGTGCCAGCAGCGGGATCCCCTATGGCTACACCTTC. This translates into CASSGIPYGYTF. The chain joins TRBV9 to TRBJ1-2; D is ambiguous. Germline V gene sequence: CDR1 SGDLS, CDR2 YYNGEE. V was clipped by 3 bases and J by 4 bases, with 7 bases between them. This CDR3 spans 12 amino acids.

This clonotype occurred many times. V and J are TRBV5-1 and TRBJ2-7, with D maybe TRBD2 (5 bases). The germline V and J ends were trimmed by 4 bases and 1 base, with 12 bases remaining between them. The CDR3 runs 14 residues. Germline lookup yields CDR1 SGHRS and CDR2 YFSETQ. The CDR3 nucleotides read TGCGCCAGCAGCACGGACTTAGCTTCCTACGAGCAGTACTTC. Residues: CASSTDLASYEQYF.

Concerning this clonotype: One end of the junction does not line up with germline, which may come from a read error. The genes are TRBV6-5 and TRBJ2-4; possibly TRBD1 for D (6 bases). The CDR3 has 14 amino acids. Germline V CDR1 and CDR2: MNHEY, SVGAGI. The CDR3 nucleotides read TGTGCCAGCAGTTACCAGGGACATCGAAACATTCCGTACTTC. Its translation: CASSYQGHRNIPYF.

As regards this clonotype: It may be a read error: a sequence one base away is much more abundant. The CDR3, as DNA: TGTGCCAGCAGCGGAGACACAGATACGCAGTATTTT. It is translated as CASSGDTDTQYF. V and J are TRBV9 and TRBJ2-3; D is ambiguous. The V gene lost 3 bases and the J gene lost 2 bases, with 4 bases spanning the gap. Germline CDR1 is SGDLS and CDR2 is YYNGEE. The CDR3 contains 12 residues.

This clonotype was counted ten times or more. The chain is built from TRBV5-6 and TRBJ2-7; possibly TRBD1 for D (6 bases). V lost 4 bases and J lost 1, with 12 bases in between. Germline loops: CDR1 SGHDT, CDR2 YYEEEE. The CDR3 extends over 14 amino acids. CDR3 sequence reads: CASSPGQSSYEQYF. The CDR3 DNA reads as TGTGCCAGCAGCCCCGGACAGAGTTCCTACGAGCAGTACTTC.

The chain links TRBV24-1 to TRBJ2-7, with TRBD1 matching over 7 bases. Germline V lookup: CDR1 KGHDR, CDR2 SFDVKD. The length of the CDR3 is 12 residues. Trimming took 7 bases from V and 3 from J; bases not matched to a gene: 2. CDR3 sequence reads: CATRGQSYEQYF. The CDR3 region has the DNA TGTGCCACCAGGGGACAGAGCTACGAGCAGTACTTC.

The chain is built from TRBV20-1 and TRBJ1-5; no clear D. CDR1 DFQATT and CDR2 SNEGSKA come from the germline V gene (reference sequence). There are 14 residues in the CDR3. Trimming cost V 0 bases and J 2 bases, with 8 bases left between them. The CDR3 loop is CSARDQAGNQPQHF. The CDR3 DNA follows: TGCAGTGCTAGAGACCAGGCGGGCAATCAGCCCCAGCATTTT.

The chain joins TRBV5-1 to TRBJ2-3; 8 bases map to TRBD2. Germline V gene data show CDR1 as SGHRS and CDR2 as YFSETQ. The trim removed 3 bases at V and 4 bases at J, leaving 16 bases unmatched. This CDR3 spans 18 amino acids. In DNA form, the CDR3 reads TGCGCCAGCAGCTATCCCTTTAGCGGGGAGCTTCTCCCAGATACGCAGTATTTT. Translation: CASSYPFSGELLPDTQYF.

This clonotype came up a few times. The V gene is TRBV2, the J gene TRBJ2-3; 12 nucleotides agree with TRBD1. CDR1 SNHLY and CDR2 FYNNEI come from the germline V gene. V shed 2 bases, J shed 6 bases, and the junction held 9 bases outside the gene matches. The CDR3 runs 17 residues. CDR3 amino acids: CASSEWLGTGGSDTQYF. The CDR3, as DNA: TGTGCCAGCAGTGAATGGCTTGGGACAGGGGGCTCCGATACGCAGTATTTT.

Many counts were recorded for this clonotype. This chain uses TRBV20-1 with TRBJ2-7; D call uncertain. Between the trimmed V and J ends, which lost 5 bases and 0 bases, there was a span of 14 bases. The CDR3 sequence is 14 residues long. Germline V CDR1 and CDR2: DFQATT, SNEGSKA (reference sequence). CDR3: CSAQMEIGSYEQYF. CDR3 nucleotides: TGCAGTGCTCAGATGGAGATCGGCTCCTACGAGCAGTACTTC.

The table lists this clonotype with a few counts. The rearrangement uses TRBV5-1 and TRBJ1-1, with 9 bases fitting TRBD1. Trimming at V came to 0 bases and at J to 6 bases, leaving 3 bases not matched to a gene. The CDR3 loop spans 14 amino acids. Germline V CDR1 and CDR2: SGHRS, YFSETQ. The CDR3 loop is CASSLVGDRAEAFF. The DNA for the CDR3 is TGCGCCAGCAGCTTGGTCGGGGACAGGGCTGAAGCTTTCTTT.

Comment on this clonotype: Mismatch with germline at one junction end may stem from a read error. This chain uses TRBV12-3 or TRBV12-4 with TRBJ2-1; TRBD2 agrees at 8 bases. CDR3 length: 14 amino acids. The DNA for the CDR3 is TGTGCCAGCAGTTCGGGACTAGGCTACGATGAGCAGTTCTTC. Translated, it gives CASSSGLGYDEQFF.

This CDR3 is CASSQWTSGGADTQYF. Written as DNA, the CDR3 is TGTGCCAGCAGCCAATGGACTAGCGGGGGGGCAGATACGCAGTATTTT. The V and J genes are TRBV4-2 and TRBJ2-3, with 15 bases that match TRBD2. Unmatched junction bases numbered 1, after V lost 2 bases and J lost 4 bases. This CDR3 has 16 amino acids. Germline assignment: CDR1 LGHNA and CDR2 YNFKEQ.